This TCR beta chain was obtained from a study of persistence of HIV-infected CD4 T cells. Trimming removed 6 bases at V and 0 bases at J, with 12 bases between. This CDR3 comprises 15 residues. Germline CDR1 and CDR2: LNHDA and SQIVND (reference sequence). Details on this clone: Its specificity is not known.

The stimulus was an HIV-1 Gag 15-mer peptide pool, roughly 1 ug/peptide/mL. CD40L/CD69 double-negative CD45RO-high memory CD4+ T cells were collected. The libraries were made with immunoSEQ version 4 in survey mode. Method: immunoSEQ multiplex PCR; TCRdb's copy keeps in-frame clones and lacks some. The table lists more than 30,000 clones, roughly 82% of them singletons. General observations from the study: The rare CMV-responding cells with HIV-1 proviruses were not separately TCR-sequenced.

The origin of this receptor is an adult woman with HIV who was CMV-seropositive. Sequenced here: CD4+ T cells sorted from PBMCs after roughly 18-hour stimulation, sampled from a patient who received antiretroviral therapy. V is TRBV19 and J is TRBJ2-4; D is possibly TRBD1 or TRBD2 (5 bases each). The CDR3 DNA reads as TGTGCCAGTAGCCCGGGGACGACAGCCAAAAACATTCAGTACTTC. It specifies CASSPGTTAKNIQYF.